A single sample gave rise to the 11 T cell receptor beta chains below, sequenced in a study of cytomegalovirus exposure and HLA in healthy donors. PCR involved 60 Vbeta and 13 Jbeta primers. Profiled with immunoSEQ multiplex PCR; TCRdb holds only in-frame clones, not every one. Altogether about 180,000 clones are present, less than 85% being singletons, with the ten largest covering 1%. Input material: PBMCs. The source of these receptors is a boy aged 2-15 years in good health and CMV-seronegative.

The gene calls are TRBV6-6 and TRBJ2-7, with TRBD2 identical over 8 bases. From germline, CDR1 is MNHNY and CDR2 SVGAGI (reference sequence). Losses at the gene ends were 2 bases for V and 2 bases for J; bases not matched to a gene: 8. The CDR3 contains 16 residues. The CDR3 DNA sequence: TGTGCCAGCAGTTACGAAGGCAAGCGGGAGCCCTACGAGCAGTACTTC. It is translated as CASSYEGKREPYEQYF.

V is TRBV27 and J is TRBJ2-2; a possible D gene is TRBD2 (5 bases). This CDR3 comprises 14 residues. V was clipped by 8 bases and J by 0 bases, with 10 bases between them. Germline V gives CDR1 MNHEY, CDR2 SMNVEV (reference sequence). The CDR3 sequence is CASGGGANTGELFF. Here the CDR3 DNA reads TGTGCCAGCGGAGGCGGAGCGAACACCGGGGAGCTGTTTTTT.

A remark on this clone: Germline and junction disagree at one end, which may indicate a read error. V is TRBV7-9 and J is TRBJ2-5; D might be TRBD1 (5 bases). The CDR3 covers 14 residues. CDR1 and CDR2 from the germline V gene are SEHNR and FQNEAQ (reference sequence). CDR3 nucleotide sequence: TGTGCCAGCAGCTTCGAAGGACACCAGGAGACCCAGTACTTC. It specifies CASSFEGHQETQYF.

The chain links TRBV29-1 to TRBJ1-1; perhaps TRBD1 as D (6 bases). Trimming stripped 8 bases from V and 1 base from J, with 20 bases between. This CDR3 contains 15 residues. Per the germline V gene, CDR1 is SQVTM and CDR2 is ANQGSEA. The DNA for the CDR3 is TGCAGCCCTACACGGGACACATTCACGAACACTGAAGCTTTCTTT. Its protein is CSPTRDTFTNTEAFF.

This clone appeared once. The chain is built from TRBV6-4 and TRBJ2-3; a possible D gene is TRBD1 (5 bases). The length of the CDR3 is 16 residues. V was trimmed by 0 bases and J by 1 base, leaving 11 bases between them. CDR1 is MRHNA, CDR2 SNTAGT, per germline. In DNA form, the CDR3 reads TGTGCCAGCAGTGACTCAGGGCTAGGGGGCACAGATACGCAGTATTTT. This codes for CASSDSGLGGTDTQYF.

In the case of this clone: The same CDR3 is also encoded by other DNA sequences in this sample. The chain couples TRBV2 to TRBJ2-1; weak D call: TRBD2 (6 bases). Germline V CDR1 and CDR2: SNHLY, FYNNEI. The CDR3 extends over 12 amino acids. The V end was cut by 6 bases, the J end by 4 bases, with 7 bases between. The CDR3 here is CASRGGYNEQFF. As DNA, the CDR3 is TGTGCCAGCAGAGGAGGGTACAATGAGCAGTTCTTC.

The chain has TRBV5-1 and TRBJ2-3; D perhaps matches TRBD2 (6 bases). CDR1 and CDR2 (germline): SGHRS, YFSETQ. The CDR3 extends over 14 amino acids. V lost 0 bases and J 2 bases, leaving 7 bases between the germline ends. In nucleotides, the CDR3 is TGCGCCAGCAGCTTGGAGCGGGCCACAGATACGCAGTATTTT. As protein: CASSLERATDTQYF.

The chain employs TRBV28 and TRBJ1-2; 8 bases agree with TRBD1. This CDR3 spans 17 amino acids. Germline CDR1 and CDR2: MDHEN and SYDVKM. After removal of 7 bases from V and 6 bases from J, the junction contained 19 bases not matched to a gene. CDR3 region: CASTSSGTGSRYDGYTF. In DNA, the CDR3 is TGTGCCAGCACGAGCTCCGGGACAGGATCACGGTACGATGGCTACACCTTC.

Comments on this clone: Compared with germline, one end of the junction differs, possibly owing to a read error. The chain has TRBV6-4 and TRBJ2-3, with TRBD2 matching 9 bases. The CDR3 runs to 13 residues. Germline loops: CDR1 MRHNA, CDR2 SNTAGT. The CDR3 here is CASSDSRRGGLIF. In DNA, the CDR3 is TGTGCCAGCAGTGACTCAAGGCGGGGGGGCCTTATCTTT.

Here the CDR3 DNA reads TGCAGCGTTATTACCGCTAGCGGGGGTTCTGCAGGTGAGCAGTTCTTC. As protein: CSVITASGGSAGEQFF. The J gene is TRBJ2-1, the V gene TRBV29-1, with TRBD2 matching over 10 bases. CDR1 SQVTM and CDR2 ANQGSEA come from the germline V gene. The CDR3 runs 16 residues. The ends lost 5 bases at V and 9 bases at J; junction bases unmatched: 16.

This sequence joins TRBV28 and TRBJ1-1; maybe TRBD1 (5 bases). V lost 5 bases to trimming and J lost 3 bases, with 28 bases between them. CDR1 and CDR2 from the germline V gene are MDHEN and SYDVKM. CDR3 size: 19 residues. CDR3 in DNA: TGTGCCAGCAGTCTAAATAGGTGGTGGCAGGGTACGAGCTACACTGAAGCTTTCTTT. This gives the protein CASSLNRWWQGTSYTEAFF.